The text below deals with one T cell receptor (beta chain). The antigen remains undetermined. Losses at the gene ends were 4 bases for V and 4 bases for J; bases not matched to a gene: 9. Per the germline V gene, CDR1 is SGDLS and CDR2 is YYNGEE. The CDR3 consists of 16 residues. The entry originates in a study of T cell responses to AZD1222 COVID-19 vaccine. Study outcomes and limitations: The donors showed a predominance of white British ancestry and of females, with possible underestimation of clonal diversity. Seropositive status at baseline applied to only a handful of AZD1222 recipients. Reports say nearly half of spike-specific TCRs go after unmutated variant regions. Spike-spanning, vaccine-associated CD4 TCRs were dominant at 160-218 and 743-854.

Sequencing was performed with immunoSEQ multiplex PCR; in TCRdb, only in-frame clones are kept and a portion is missing. The sample has over 80,000 clones, approximately 90% seen once. The clonotype was recovered from an adult who received the AZD1222 COVID-19 vaccine. The genes are TRBV9 and TRBJ2-1; 9 nucleotides align to TRBD2. Sequencing used peripheral blood, obtained 28 days after the second AZD1222 dose. For the CDR3, the DNA is TGTGCCAGCAGCTCAATTAGCGGGAGAGTATACAATGAGCAGTTCTTC. It is translated as CASSSISGRVYNEQFF.